The present entry profiles one T cell receptor beta chain with its context. What it binds is not known. TCRdb derives one entry per CDR3 protein from the 5' RACE reads, leaving out DNA. Across around 220,000 distinct CDR3 sequences, the top ten clones capture roughly 7.7% of the sample. This sample stems from a study of monozygotic twins with inflammatory bowel disease. Study-level results: Among T cells, the various subtypes were not distinguishable.

The CDR3 sequence is 14 residues long. Sequencing used blood. The clonotype originates from a human donor with ulcerative colitis or Crohn's disease, or a healthy co-twin of an affected twin (not recorded which). The chain has TRBV12-3 or TRBV12-4 and TRBJ2-7; the D call from TCRdb, TRBD2, cannot be confirmed without DNA. This chain's CDR3 is CASSPGTHPSEQYF.